Listed below are T cell receptor beta chains from one sample, sequenced in a study of Ad26.COV2.S vaccination and SARS-CoV-2 variants. TCRdb's table, derived via immunoSEQ multiplex PCR, lists solely in-frame clones and lacks some. Altogether 450,000 to 550,000 clones are present, about nine tenths being singletons, with the ten largest covering roughly 1.7%. The material was peripheral blood, obtained in a trial of Ad26.COV2.S vaccine versus placebo. The receptors were sampled from a person aged 18-65 years who received the Ad26.COV2.S COVID-19 vaccine or a placebo. CDR3s include the opening cysteine and the closing phenylalanine or tryptophan. Each record gives: CDR3 DNA, CDR3 protein, J gene, clone size, V gene, D gene. D genes are given only for firm matches. Clone size is stated in some rows and not others, as once, few, many or a class when expanded.

DNA: TGTGCCAGCAGCCCAAACCCAGCAAATCAGCCCCAGCATTTT; CDR3: CASSPNPANQPQHF; J: TRBJ1-5; size: .; V: TRBV3-1/TRBV3-2; D: .
DNA: TGTGCCAGCTCCCTCCTATGGGGGGGGCAGCCCCAGCATTTT; CDR3: CASSLLWGGQPQHF; J: TRBJ1-5; size: .; V: TRBV19; D: .
DNA: TGTGCCAGCAGCTTAGGGGGGTTGTCAGGGCCTGAGCAGTTCTTC; CDR3: CASSLGGLSGPEQFF; J: TRBJ2-1; size: .; V: TRBV11-2; D: .
DNA: TGTGCCAGCAGTTTTGAAGGCAGGAGAAGGGATACGCAGTATTTT; CDR3: CASSFEGRRRDTQYF; J: TRBJ2-3; size: .; V: TRBV28; D: .
DNA: TGCGCCAGCAGGAGGGACAGGGCCTCCTACGAGCAGTACTTC; CDR3: CASRRDRASYEQYF; J: TRBJ2-7; size: .; V: TRBV5-1; D: TRBD1
DNA: TGTGCCAGCTCACCGGGGACGGGGGAGGAGCAGTACTTC; CDR3: CASSPGTGEEQYF; J: TRBJ2-7; size: .; V: TRBV18; D: .
DNA: TGCAGTGCTAGCGCTGGCTACACCTTC; CDR3: CSASAGYTF; J: TRBJ1-2; size: .; V: TRBV20-1; D: .
DNA: TGTGCCAGCAGCTTATCGGGACTAAGGTCACCCCTCCACTTT; CDR3: CASSLSGLRSPLHF; J: TRBJ1-6; size: few; V: TRBV5-4; D: .
DNA: TGTGCCAGCAGCCAACACCGCCGGGACCGCGGGTGGCAGTTCTTC; CDR3: CASSQHRRDRGWQFF; J: TRBJ2-1; size: .; V: TRBV3-1/TRBV3-2; D: .
DNA: TGTGCCAGCAGTGAAGTCATTAGCTACAATGAGCAGTTCTTC; CDR3: CASSEVISYNEQFF; J: TRBJ2-1; size: .; V: TRBV6-1; D: .
DNA: TGTGCCAGCAGTTTCGCCCGGACTTTTGGGTATGGCTACACCTTC; CDR3: CASSFARTFGYGYTF; J: TRBJ1-2; size: .; V: TRBV6-2/TRBV6-3; D: .
DNA: TGCAGTGCTAGTGGCGGGAGGAGCACCTACAATGAGCAGTTCTTC; CDR3: CSASGGRSTYNEQFF; J: TRBJ2-1; size: .; V: TRBV20-1; D: TRBD2
DNA: TGTGCCAGCAGCCCTGACAGGGGTTCTGGCTACACCTTC; CDR3: CASSPDRGSGYTF; J: TRBJ1-2; size: .; V: TRBV9; D: TRBD1
DNA: TGTGCCAGCAGCTTAATAGCGGGGGGGCCCCCTGGGGCCAACGTCCTGACTTTC; CDR3: CASSLIAGGPPGANVLTF; J: TRBJ2-6; size: .; V: TRBV7-8; D: TRBD2
DNA: TGTGCCAGTAGCGGGCAGGGGACAGATACGCAGTATTTT; CDR3: CASSGQGTDTQYF; J: TRBJ2-3; size: .; V: TRBV19; D: .
DNA: TGTGCCAGCAGCTTCGGCGGTAAAGAGACCCAGTACTTC; CDR3: CASSFGGKETQYF; J: TRBJ2-5; size: .; V: TRBV5-6; D: .
DNA: TGTGCTAGCAGCCCCGGGACGGTGAACACCGGGGAGCTGTTTTTT; CDR3: CASSPGTVNTGELFF; J: TRBJ2-2; size: .; V: TRBV7-7; D: .
DNA: TGTGCCAGCAGATCCCCCTACGAGCAGTACTTC; CDR3: CASRSPYEQYF; J: TRBJ2-7; size: .; V: TRBV27; D: .